These 26 T cell receptor beta chains were sequenced from one sample in a study of tumor-infiltrating lymphocytes in oesophageal squamous cell carcinoma. TCRdb used MiXCR to reprocess the PCR reads, holding one entry per CDR3 protein. The table includes 12,000 or so distinct CDR3 sequences, 50% to 65% detected once. The sample consisted of esophageal tumor tissue. The receptor set was obtained from a female donor with esophageal squamous cell carcinoma.

The chain recombines TRBV7-2 with TRBJ2-1; 9 positions agree with TRBD2. The DNA end is a closer match to TRBJ2-7, so the J assignment may be wrong. The germline V gene has CDR1 SGHTA and CDR2 FQGNSA. This CDR3 spans 15 amino acids. The CDR3 sequence is CASSSVAGDYNEQYF. The CDR3 DNA sequence: TGTGCCAGCAGCTCCGTAGCGGGGGATTACAATGAGCAGTACTTC.

This clonotype was seen once. No conserved phenylalanine or tryptophan ends this CDR3, so it is likely a read error. It is unclear where the CDR3 begins or ends on the DNA, so no DNA is shown, and the CDR3 is as TCRdb lists it. V gene TRBV7-2 combines with J gene TRBJ2-7; the table's D gene call, TRBD1, was not cross checked with the DNA. Inclusive of both ends, the CDR3 amounts to 16 amino acids. Germline V lookup: CDR1 SGHTA, CDR2 FQGNSA. The CDR3: CASSLSQGGYGYTFGS.

Of note for this clonotype: No conserved phenylalanine or tryptophan is present at the end of the CDR3, so a read error is the likely explanation. The DNA is omitted, as the CDR3 cannot be located on it reliably, and the CDR3 follows TCRdb's listing. The chain carries TRBV7-2 and TRBJ2-3; TRBD1 is taken as the D call from the table, unchecked against the DNA. The V gene's germline CDR1 is SGHTA and CDR2 FQGNSA. With termini counted, the CDR3 has 16 amino acids. The CDR3 is CASRIAGGGETQYFGS.

This clonotype is categorized as medium-sized. The chain combines TRBV7-2 with TRBJ2-7; the match to TRBD1 covers 7 bases. Germline loops: CDR1 SGHTA, CDR2 FQGNSA. The CDR3 has 14 residues. The V segment lost 5 bases and the J segment 3 bases; nucleotides outside the gene matches: 7. As DNA, the CDR3 is TGTGCCAGCAGCCCCCGGACAGGACTCTACGAGCAGTACTTC. Translation gives CASSPRTGLYEQYF.

This clonotype was recorded once. J is TRBJ2-2 and V is TRBV11-1; the D is unclear. V was trimmed by 6 bases and J by 4 bases, leaving 12 bases between them. CDR1 and CDR2 (germline): SGHAT, FQDESV (reference sequence). The CDR3 has 14 residues. The CDR3 region is CASRSGRSTGELFF. The CDR3 nucleotides are TGTGCCAGCAGGTCTGGCCGGAGCACCGGGGAGCTGTTTTTT.

The J gene is TRBJ2-7, the V gene TRBV5-3, with 8 bases matching TRBD1. The end of the DNA aligns better with TRBJ2-5, so the J call may be wrong. TRBV5-3 is an open reading frame, and its role is uncertain. This CDR3 contains 13 residues. CDR3 in amino acids: CASRVDREETQYF. The CDR3 DNA sequence: TGTGCCAGCAGAGTGGACAGGGAAGAGACCCAGTACTTC.

The J gene is TRBJ2-4, the V gene TRBV7-3; tentative D call: TRBD1 (6 bases). V lost 4 bases and J 6 bases, leaving 16 bases between the germline ends. This CDR3 region has 15 residues. Germline loops: CDR1 SGHTA, CDR2 FQGTGA. DNA for the CDR3: TGTGCCAGCAGCTCAGGAATGGGGGCTGGAAACATTCAGTACTTC. Its protein product is CASSSGMGAGNIQYF.

In its sample, this clonotype was seen many times. This chain connects TRBV7-3 to TRBJ2-7; 7 bases match TRBD1. V gave up 5 bases and J gave up 7 bases; unmatched junction bases: 8. This CDR3 region has 13 residues. The germline CDR1 and CDR2 sequences are SGHTA and FQGTGA. The CDR3 is CASSHTRGSEQYF. CDR3 nucleotide sequence: TGTGCCAGCAGCCACACCAGGGGGAGTGAGCAGTACTTC.

The gene calls are TRBV5-5 and TRBJ1-6; 7 nucleotides line up with TRBD1. With 7 bases clipped from V and 7 bases from J, the junction kept 8 bases outside the gene matches. The CDR3 has 14 residues. Per germline, CDR1 SGHKS and CDR2 YYEKEE (reference sequence). The CDR3 protein is CASSEDRQNSPLHF. The CDR3 coding sequence is TGTGCCAGCTCAGAGGACAGGCAAAATTCACCCCTCCACTTT.

This clonotype occurred many times. This rearrangement joins TRBV5-1 to TRBJ2-7; D perhaps matches TRBD2 (6 bases). Trimming took 2 bases from V and 4 from J, leaving 13 bases between them. Per germline, CDR1 SGHRS and CDR2 YFSETQ. The CDR3 is made up of 14 amino acids. Here the CDR3 reads CASSLTTGEYEQYF. The CDR3 nucleotides read TGCGCCAGCAGCTTAACGACGGGAGAGTACGAGCAGTACTTC. The whole variable domain, filled in from reference TRBV5-1 and TRBJ2-7, reads KAGVTQTPRYLIKTRGQQVTLSCSPISGHRSVSWYQQTPGQGLQFLFEYFSETQRNKGNFPGRFSGRQFSNSRSEMNVSTLELGDSALYLCASSLTTGEYEQYFGPGTRLTVT.

Comments on this clonotype: The CDR3 carries no conserved terminal phenylalanine or tryptophan, so it likely arises from a read error. The DNA is omitted, as the CDR3 cannot be located on it reliably, and the CDR3 follows TCRdb's listing. The V call is TRBV28, the J call TRBJ2-5. Germline CDR1 and CDR2: MDHEN and SYDVKM. The CDR3 adds up to 14 amino acids, both ends counted. CDR3 amino acids: CASSSHSYGYTFGS.

This clonotype was recorded many times. The V call is TRBV4-1, the J call TRBJ2-7, with TRBD2 identical over 12 bases. CDR3 length equals 17 residues. The V gene's germline CDR1 is MGHRA and CDR2 YSYEKL. V trimming: 0 bases; J trimming: 6 bases; junction bases outside the gene matches: 9. CDR3 in DNA: TGCGCCAGCAGCCAAGACGCCCGACTAGCGGGAGTGGTCGAGCAGTACTTC. This translates into CASSQDARLAGVVEQYF.

With regard to this clonotype: Sequence at one end of the junction differs from germline and may be a read error. The chain is built from TRBV6-2 or TRBV6-3 and TRBJ2-3; TRBD1 matches at 8 bases. Looked up from germline, CDR1 is MNHEY and CDR2 is SVGEGT. The CDR3 spans 15 residues. The CDR3 region is CASSVSGGYNSPLHF. CDR3 DNA: TGTGCCAGCAGTGTGTCAGGGGGCTATAATTCACCCCTCCACTTC.

This clonotype turned up a few times. This sequence joins TRBV7-6 and TRBJ2-3; maybe TRBD2 (6 bases). The CDR3 is 17 amino acids. Trimming removed 1 base at V and 1 base at J, with 15 bases between. CDR1 is SGHVS, CDR2 FNYEAQ, per germline. CDR3 sequence: CASSLDRRDGRTDTQYF. The CDR3 coding sequence is TGTGCCAGCAGCTTAGACAGGCGGGATGGCCGCACAGATACGCAGTATTTT.

This clonotype has more than one count but fewer than ten. Relative to the germline gene, one junction end is altered; a read error may explain this. The gene calls are TRBV7-8 and TRBJ2-7; D is possibly TRBD1 (6 bases). The germline gives CDR1 SGHVS, CDR2 FQNEAQ. CDR3 length: 14 residues. This CDR3 reads CASSHRTDNSPLHF. DNA for the CDR3: TGTGCCAGCAGCCATCGGACAGACAATTCACCCCTCCACTTC.

The chain uses TRBV5-3 and TRBJ2-5, with 13 nucleotides matching TRBD2. TRBV5-3 is sorted into the ORF group, with uncertain function. Trimming cost V 8 bases and J 3 bases; bases outside gene matches: 10. The length of the CDR3 is 16 residues. Here the CDR3 DNA reads TGTGCCAGCAGCATAACCGGACTAGCGGGGGAAGAGACCCAGTACTTC. It codes for CASSITGLAGEETQYF.

The V and J genes are TRBV7-3 and TRBJ2-3; D is tentatively TRBD1 or TRBD2 (5 bases each). The CDR3 covers 18 residues. V lost 2 bases and J lost 2, with 20 bases in between. The germline V gene has CDR1 SGHTA and CDR2 FQGTGA. CDR3 loop: CASSLEWGVGQATDTQYF. The CDR3 nucleotides read TGTGCCAGCAGCTTAGAGTGGGGAGTGGGGCAGGCCACAGATACGCAGTATTTT.

This chain links TRBV7-2 with TRBJ2-4; no firm D call. Germline assignment: CDR1 SGHTA and CDR2 FQGNSA. The CDR3 is made up of 16 amino acids. Deletions cut 0 bases from V and 13 bases from J, with 22 bases between. Here the CDR3 DNA reads TGTGCCAGCAGCTTAGCGGCGAGAAGGCTGGGGAATGAGCAGTACTTC. Translated: CASSLAARRLGNEQYF.

The rearrangement uses TRBV7-3 and TRBJ2-3; D not certain. The CDR3 extends over 13 amino acids. The V end was cut by 4 bases, the J end by 6 bases, with 11 bases between. Germline V lookup: CDR1 SGHTA, CDR2 FQGTGA. The CDR3 here is CASSSVFGDTQYF. Written as DNA, the CDR3 is TGTGCCAGCAGCTCGGTTTTCGGGGATACGCAGTATTTT.

The chain links TRBV6-1 to TRBJ2-1, with unresolved D. The end of the DNA aligns better with TRBJ2-7, so the J call may be wrong. Germline V gene lookup returns CDR1 MNHNS and CDR2 SASEGT. This CDR3 is 13 amino acids long. The CDR3 nucleotides are TGTGCCAGCAGTCAACTCTATGATAGCGAGCAGTACTTC. This sequence encodes CASSQLYDSEQYF.

The V and J genes are TRBV7-3 and TRBJ2-1; D not certain. Germline assignment: CDR1 SGHTA and CDR2 FQGTGA. This CDR3 contains 14 residues. V lost 3 bases and J 4 bases, leaving 10 bases between the germline ends. The CDR3 bases are TGTGCCAGCAGCTTGGGGTCCAGATACAATGAGCAGTTCTTC. Translating gives CASSLGSRYNEQFF.

With regard to this clonotype: The junction departs from the called germline gene at one end, perhaps through a read error. The genes are TRBV5-3 and TRBJ1-6, with D tentatively TRBD1 (5 bases). TRBV5-3 is an ORF, and what it does is uncertain. This CDR3 has 15 residues. Here the CDR3 DNA reads TGTGCCAGCAGCTTGGCCTGGGGGTTCACTTACGAGCACTACTTT. Encoded protein: CASSLAWGFTYEHYF.

The chain combines TRBV28 with TRBJ1-2; no clear D. The V gene lost 3 bases and the J gene lost 3 bases, with 11 bases spanning the gap. The length of the CDR3 is 14 residues. Germline-derived CDR1 and CDR2 are MDHEN and SYDVKM. CDR3 in DNA: TGTGCCAGCAGTTTTAGTAGGGCAGACTATGGCTACACCTTC. Its protein is CASSFSRADYGYTF.

For the CDR3, the DNA is TGTGCCAGCAGCTTCCGGGACCAAAACGATGAGCAGTTCTTC. Residues: CASSFRDQNDEQFF. The chain combines TRBV7-2 with TRBJ2-7; TRBD1 or TRBD2 may be the D gene (5 bases each). The assigned J gene may be wrong: the sequence end matches TRBJ2-1 better. This CDR3 is built from 14 residues. Germline V CDR1 and CDR2: SGHTA, FQGNSA.

This clonotype has a count of ten or more. The gene calls are TRBV11-2 and TRBJ2-3, with 13 nucleotides matching TRBD2. Germline CDR1 is SGHAT and CDR2 is FQNNGV. The V and J ends lost 5 bases and 1 base, in that order; junction bases with no gene match: 9. The CDR3 covers 18 residues. The CDR3 region has the DNA TGTGCCAGCAGCCGCCGGACTAGCGGGAGTTCAGGCACAGATACGCAGTATTTT. Protein sequence: CASSRRTSGSSGTDTQYF.

The chain uses TRBV6-6 and TRBJ1-2; unclear D gene. Between the trimmed V and J ends, which lost 2 bases and 4 bases, there was a span of 14 bases. CDR3 length: 15 amino acids. CDR1 is MNHNY, CDR2 SVGAGI, per germline (reference sequence). CDR3 region: CASSYDQALGYGYTF. DNA of the CDR3: TGTGCCAGCAGTTACGATCAAGCGTTGGGCTATGGCTACACCTTC.